These 25 T cell receptor beta chains share one sample of origin, sequenced in a study of blood T cell repertoires in COVID-19. This table comes from immunoSEQ multiplex PCR, and its TCRdb copy is limited to in-frame clones, with some not included. This sample has 140,000 to 150,000 clones, with approximately 90% found just once. Source material: peripheral blood. The receptors derive from a man in his sixties with active or convalescent COVID-19.

As DNA, the CDR3 is TGTGCCAGCAGTGTCCTAGCGGGGGACAGGGAGCAGTACTTC. Translating gives CASSVLAGDREQYF. The chain combines TRBV9 with TRBJ2-7, with 10 bases fitting TRBD2. Germline CDR1 SGDLS, CDR2 YYNGEE. The CDR3 covers 14 residues. V dropped 5 bases and J dropped 7; count of bases not matched to a gene: 9.

J is TRBJ2-7 and V is TRBV11-2; maybe TRBD1 (6 bases). The CDR3 covers 15 residues. The germline V gene has CDR1 SGHAT and CDR2 FQNNGV. V shed 1 base and J shed 6 bases, with 16 bases lying between them. As DNA, the CDR3 is TGTGCCAGCAGCTTAGCGGCAGGCAGGGGCGGCGAGCAGTACTTC. Translating it yields CASSLAAGRGGEQYF.

The V gene is TRBV9, the J gene TRBJ1-6, with 8 bases fitting TRBD1. CDR1 SGDLS and CDR2 YYNGEE come from the germline V gene. Unmatched junction bases numbered 9, after V lost 6 bases and J lost 10 bases. This CDR3 contains 14 residues. CDR3 loop: CASTFGQGESPLHF. The CDR3 DNA reads TGTGCCAGCACCTTTGGACAGGGTGAATCACCCCTCCACTTT. Full variable domain (outside the CDR3, taken from reference TRBV9 and TRBJ1-6): DSGVTQTPKHLITATGQRVTLRCSPRSGDLSVYWYQQSLDQGLQFLIQYYNGEERAKGNILERFSAQQFPDLHSELNLSSLELGDSALYFCASTFGQGESPLHFGNGTRLTVT.

The chain links TRBV9 to TRBJ1-1; 9 nucleotides line up with TRBD1. J was trimmed by 5 bases and V by 2 bases; bases with no gene match: 7. The CDR3 extends over 15 amino acids. Per germline, CDR1 SGDLS and CDR2 YYNGEE. The CDR3 DNA is TGTGCCAGCAGCGTTATAACAGGGGGCCGGACTGAAGCTTTCTTT. Residues: CASSVITGGRTEAFF.

CDR3 loop: CAGGKGAQNEQFF. In DNA, the CDR3 is TGTGCCGGAGGGAAGGGGGCGCAGAATGAGCAGTTCTTC. This chain links TRBV2 with TRBJ2-1; D is possibly TRBD1 (7 bases). This CDR3 has 13 residues. V lost 11 bases, J lost 7 bases, and 18 bases lay in between. Germline V gene data show CDR1 as SNHLY and CDR2 as FYNNEI.

The V call is TRBV7-9, the J call TRBJ2-5; D possibly corresponds to TRBD2 (7 bases). CDR3 length: 15 residues. V lost 3 bases and J lost 4, with 15 bases in between. CDR1 is SEHNR and CDR2 is FQNEAQ in the germline V gene (reference sequence). The CDR3 DNA is TGTGCCAGCAGCTTTTTTGGGGGGGCCCCAGAGACCCAGTACTTC. Translating it yields CASSFFGGAPETQYF.

The chain has TRBV11-2 and TRBJ1-2, with D maybe TRBD1 (5 bases). Germline V CDR1 and CDR2: SGHAT, FQNNGV. The CDR3 is made up of 14 amino acids. V lost 1 base and J 8 bases, leaving 14 bases between the germline ends. CDR3 sequence: CASSLVQGGEGYTF. In DNA, the CDR3 is TGTGCCAGCAGCTTAGTTCAGGGCGGTGAGGGCTACACCTTC. Together with reference TRBV11-2 and TRBJ1-2, the CDR3 gives the full variable domain: EAGVAQSPRYKIIEKRQSVAFWCNPISGHATLYWYQQILGQGPKLLIQFQNNGVVDDSQLPKDRFSAERLKGVDSTLKIQPAKLEDSAVYLCASSLVQGGEGYTFGSGTRLTVV.

This chain joins TRBV5-1 and TRBJ1-5, with 9 positions matching TRBD1. Looked up from germline, CDR1 is SGHRS and CDR2 is YFSETQ. The J segment lost 7 bases and the V segment lost 3 bases, leaving 8 bases of the junction unmatched. There are 15 residues in the CDR3. DNA for the CDR3: TGCGCCAGCAGCTGGGACAGGGCGTCGGGACAGCCCCAGCATTTT. Its protein product is CASSWDRASGQPQHF.

The V gene is TRBV2, the J gene TRBJ1-2; no firm D call. Trimming cost V 0 bases and J 0 bases, with 11 bases left between them. In germline, CDR1 is SNHLY, CDR2 FYNNEI. The CDR3 covers 16 residues. CDR3: CASSEADRGSNYGYTF. For the CDR3, the DNA is TGTGCCAGCAGTGAAGCCGACCGAGGATCTAACTATGGCTACACCTTC.

CDR3 loop: CASVRDSHYEQYF. As DNA, the CDR3 is TGTGCCAGCGTCCGGGACTCCCACTACGAGCAGTACTTC. This sequence joins TRBV6-4 and TRBJ2-7; perhaps TRBD2 as D (6 bases). The V end was cut by 8 bases, the J end by 3 bases, with 14 bases between. There are 13 residues in the CDR3. The germline CDR1 and CDR2 sequences are MRHNA and SNTAGT.

V is TRBV2 and J is TRBJ2-2; 9 bases fit TRBD1. This CDR3 is built from 15 residues. The V gene end was trimmed by 8 bases and the J gene end by 6 bases; junction bases not matched to a gene: 10. Germline CDR1 is SNHLY and CDR2 is FYNNEI. CDR3 residues: CASAMRQGVPGELFF. CDR3 coding DNA: TGTGCCAGCGCTATGCGACAGGGGGTCCCCGGGGAGCTGTTTTTT.

This rearrangement joins TRBV5-8 to TRBJ2-7; a weak D match, TRBD2 (5 bases). V was clipped by 0 bases and J by 5 bases, with 15 bases between them. Germline values: CDR1 SGHTS, CDR2 YDEGEE. The CDR3 runs to 15 residues. The chain's CDR3 is CASSLDGSTINEQYF. Written as DNA, the CDR3 is TGTGCCAGCAGCTTGGACGGATCGACTATCAACGAGCAGTACTTC.

This clone was observed a few times. The rearrangement links TRBV19 to TRBJ1-2; 11 bases agree with TRBD1. CDR1 and CDR2 (germline): LNHDA, SQIVND (reference sequence). The CDR3 sequence is 17 residues long. V gave up 4 bases and J gave up 3 bases; unmatched junction bases: 10. This CDR3 reads CASSSGTGGALYYGYTF. The CDR3 DNA follows: TGTGCCAGTAGTAGCGGGACAGGGGGAGCCCTCTACTATGGCTACACCTTC.

The J gene is TRBJ2-7, the V gene TRBV11-2; D unclear. Germline assignment: CDR1 SGHAT and CDR2 FQNNGV. The CDR3 runs 14 residues. V lost 3 bases and J 3 bases, leaving 12 bases between the germline ends. The CDR3 loop is CASSFFTTFYEQYF. The DNA for the CDR3 is TGTGCCAGCAGCTTCTTCACAACCTTCTACGAGCAGTACTTC.

The chain joins TRBV7-9 to TRBJ2-1, with TRBD2 matching 16 bases. Germline V gene sequence: CDR1 SEHNR, CDR2 FQNEAQ (reference sequence). The junction had 6 bases not matched to a gene; V was cut back by 4 bases and J by 9 bases. This CDR3 spans 16 amino acids. The CDR3 here is CASSSSGTSGRGEQFF. CDR3 DNA: TGTGCCAGCAGCTCCTCGGGGACTAGCGGGAGGGGTGAGCAGTTCTTC.

This chain joins TRBV28 and TRBJ2-2; the match to TRBD1 covers 7 bases. J gave up 0 bases and V 7 bases, and 2 bases lay outside the gene matches. The CDR3 length is 14 residues. Germline-derived CDR1 and CDR2 are MDHEN and SYDVKM. The CDR3 bases are TGTGCCAGCAAGGACAGGCCGAACACCGGGGAGCTGTTTTTT. This encodes CASKDRPNTGELFF.

This clone is a singleton in its sample. This chain joins TRBV2 and TRBJ1-5; TRBD1 matches at 10 bases. This CDR3 region has 14 residues. J gave up 5 bases and V 6 bases, and 4 bases lay outside the gene matches. In germline, CDR1 is SNHLY, CDR2 FYNNEI. The CDR3 region is CASSGDRGYQPQHF. Here the CDR3 DNA reads TGTGCCAGCAGCGGGGACAGGGGTTATCAGCCCCAGCATTTT.

The chain employs TRBV5-4 and TRBJ1-1; TRBD1 matches at 7 bases. There are 13 residues in the CDR3. V shed 4 bases, J shed 7 bases, and the junction held 7 bases outside the gene matches. Germline V gene lookup returns CDR1 SGHNT and CDR2 YYREEE (reference sequence). This CDR3 reads CASSVNGQVEAFF. The CDR3 DNA reads TGTGCCAGCAGCGTGAACGGACAGGTTGAAGCTTTCTTT. The entire variable domain, with the rest obtained from reference TRBV5-4 and TRBJ1-1, is as follows: ETGVTQSPTHLIKTRGQQVTLRCSSQSGHNTVSWYQQALGQGPQFIFQYYREEENGRGNFPPRFSGLQFPNYSSELNVNALELDDSALYLCASSVNGQVEAFFGQGTRLTVV.

CDR3: CASSYIAGGPYEQYF. The CDR3 nucleotides read TGTGCCAGCAGTTACATCGCGGGAGGGCCGTACGAGCAGTACTTC. The rearrangement joins TRBV6-2 or TRBV6-3 to TRBJ2-7; 9 nucleotides agree with TRBD2. The CDR3 runs 15 residues. CDR1 is MNHEY, CDR2 SVGEGT, per germline. V trimming: 2 bases; J trimming: 4 bases; junction bases outside the gene matches: 6.

The CDR3 DNA reads TGTGCCAGCAACTTCCGGGACAGGCCTAATTCACCCCTCCACTTT. It translates to CASNFRDRPNSPLHF. V usage is TRBV28 and J usage is TRBJ1-6; 8 bases match TRBD1. Germline V gene data show CDR1 as MDHEN and CDR2 as SYDVKM. The junction had 8 bases not matched to a gene; V was cut back by 7 bases and J by 6 bases. The CDR3 has 15 amino acids.

V usage is TRBV5-4 and J usage is TRBJ1-1; weak D call: TRBD1 (5 bases). V gave up 8 bases and J gave up 1 base, with 12 bases separating them. CDR1 SGHNT and CDR2 YYREEE come from the germline V gene (reference sequence). The CDR3 spans 13 residues. CDR3 nucleotide sequence: TGTGCCAGTACGACGGGGGGGAACACTGAAGCTTTCTTT. It specifies CASTTGGNTEAFF. The full variable domain, in which reference TRBV5-4 and TRBJ1-1 provide the parts outside the CDR3, is ETGVTQSPTHLIKTRGQQVTLRCSSQSGHNTVSWYQQALGQGPQFIFQYYREEENGRGNFPPRFSGLQFPNYSSELNVNALELDDSALYLCASTTGGNTEAFFGQGTRLTVV.

CDR3 coding DNA: TGTGCCAGCAGTGCACAGGGGGGAGGCACTGAAGCTTTCTTT. It translates to CASSAQGGGTEAFF. V gene TRBV2 combines with J gene TRBJ1-1; 8 bases match TRBD1. Germline-derived CDR1 and CDR2 are SNHLY and FYNNEI. After removal of 4 bases from V and 4 bases from J, the junction contained 5 bases not matched to a gene. CDR3 length: 14 residues.

This chain links TRBV30 with TRBJ1-1, with TRBD1 matching over 8 bases. The trim removed 1 base at V and 0 bases at J, leaving 1 base unmatched. The CDR3 is 14 residues long. Germline V CDR1 and CDR2: GTSNPN, SVGIG (reference sequence). The CDR3 here is CAWSGTGMNTEAFF. The CDR3 bases are TGTGCCTGGAGTGGGACAGGGATGAACACTGAAGCTTTCTTT.

The chain couples TRBV18 to TRBJ1-1; perhaps TRBD1 as D (5 bases). The CDR3 length is 14 residues. Germline CDR1 reads KGHSH; CDR2 reads LQKENI. The V end lost 6 bases, the J end lost 1 base, and 12 bases lay between the germline ends. Here the CDR3 DNA reads TGTGCCAGCTCCGAACTGACAGCGAACACTGAAGCTTTCTTT. Translated: CASSELTANTEAFF.

The V call is TRBV7-5, the J call TRBJ1-2; the table's D gene call, TRBD1, was not cross checked with the DNA. TRBV7-5 has pseudogene status. The CDR3 is 19 amino acids. Here the CDR3 DNA reads TGTGTCAGAAGCTTAGTTACGTCCTTGACAGGGGGCGAAGACTATGGCTACACCTTC. It yields the protein CVRSLVTSLTGGEDYGYTF.